The clone carrying this T cell receptor (beta chain) showed up just once. These data are taken from a study of blood T cell repertoires in COVID-19. Study at large: Samples taken during acute and convalescent COVID-19 were collected in the United States, Italy and Spain. T cells, B-cell-depleted T cells, or PBMCs provided the cDNA or gDNA that served as material.

In the study's own analysis: Estimation of nucleated cell counts was performed using reference gene primer amplification. Using immunoSEQ multiplex PCR, the repertoire was profiled, and TCRdb retains in-frame clones only, with some absent. V, J and clone size are those of that table, while D and trimming were read from the DNA. The sample has around 280,000 clones, around 88% seen once. Source material: peripheral blood. This TCR came from a woman aged 25 to 45 who had recovered from COVID-19.

The CDR3 coding sequence is TGTGCCACCAGTGTAGGACGGGGTTCCCCAGATACGCAGTATTTT. Translating gives CATSVGRGSPDTQYF. V usage is TRBV24-1 and J usage is TRBJ2-3, with D perhaps TRBD2 (5 bases). Germline CDR1 KGHDR, CDR2 SFDVKD. V was cut by 5 bases and J by 4 bases, with 15 bases left in between. This CDR3 has 15 residues.